This TCR beta chain appears in the sequencing data of a study of blood T cell repertoires in COVID-19 (dated by TCRdb to about 2020). Notes on the research overall: Samples covering the acute and convalescent phases of COVID-19 were provided by collaborators in the United States, Italy and Spain. The prospective study material was composed of cDNA or gDNA derived from T cells, B-cell-depleted T cells, or PBMCs. Sample metadata almost always included a de-identified subject ID, COVID-19 status, age in years and sex. A freely available public database, intended as a resource for researchers studying the immune response to SARS-CoV-2, is where the repertoires were released. Where available, HLA class I and class II types were taken from metadata supplied by the sample provider and were not determined by assay-based typing. The dataset comprised deeply sampled blood TCRbeta repertoires from subjects exposed to, actively infected with, or recovered from COVID-19. The samples were drawn from the first 160 participants of the ongoing ImmuneRACE study and from some 1,300 subjects provided by 6 global collaborators. Points the paper makes about the study in general: The quantity of clinical and demographic metadata differed by source and by participant and was supplied without curation.

About this clone itself: Its specific antigen is unknown. No much larger clone exists at a distance of one base, and base qualities are not known.

The immunoSEQ Assay, a bias-controlled multiplex PCR, was used to amplify TCRbeta CDR3 regions from genomic DNA. The study's processing was this. Nucleated cell counts per sample were estimated from amplification of reference gene primers within the assay. To quantify the absolute abundance of each unique TCRbeta CDR3 rearrangement, sequence reads were collapsed and filtered. Productive Simpson clonality was computed per sample as the square root of Simpson's diversity index over productive rearrangements. TCRdb holds this immuneACCESS table with in-frame rearrangements only. Some clones are missing; in checked studies, unresolved V genes explain under half, and the rest has no known cause. V and J calls and clone size are those listed in that table; D and trimming were worked out from the DNA. For this sample there are 450,000 to 500,000 clones; roughly nine tenths appear just once. The ten largest clonotypes hold 0.7% of the sample.

Enrolling through a virtual design, the prospective study's participants ranged in age from roughly 18 to 95 years and lived across some 22 United States geographic areas. Cohort assignment in the prospective study relied on participant-reported clinical history from a screening survey and a study questionnaire. ImmuneRACE Cohort 3 recovered participants were defined by two consecutive negative NP/OP PCR tests, healthcare professional clearance, or symptom resolution. In the prospective study, mobile phlebotomists collected whole blood, serum and a nasopharyngeal or oropharyngeal swab from each participant. Prospective study participants could optionally give additional blood draws and questionnaires over an approximately two-month period. Before DNA extraction, blood samples from the prospective study were shipped at room temperature or frozen. From the cysteine up to the phenylalanine, the CDR3 has a length of 13 residues. The retained sequence is limited to the CDR3, 39 bases, with the frame set at the first base. V loses 6 bases of germline sequence and J loses 7 bases, and the interval between the two ends is 13 bases. CDR1 and CDR2, per the germline V gene, are SQVTM and ANQGSEA.

The TCR sequence derives from a woman aged 18-29 years who had recovered from COVID-19. The rearrangement joined TRBV29-1 to TRBJ1-6, with a tentative D gene TRBD1 over 5 matching bases. Sequenced material: PBMCs or T cells enriched from blood (not recorded which). CDR3 loop: CSVQVRTNSPLHF. Here is the DNA: TGCAGCGTACAGGTCCGTACGAATTCACCCCTCCACTTT.